Below are 31 T cell receptor beta chains sequenced from a single sample in a study of vaccination and CD4 T cells after COVID-19. Sequencing of cultured CD4+ T cell DNA used the Oncomine TCR Beta short-read assay. TCRdb reprocessed the PCR reads via MiXCR and lists one record per CDR3 protein. The sample has 5,500 to 8,000 distinct CDR3 sequences, roughly 70% seen once. Sample treatment: approximately nine-day PBMC culture with coronavirus spike peptide pools or control peptides (ViraFEST assay). The antigens these receptors bind are not known. What was sequenced was CD4+ T cells from blood, cultured in vitro. These receptors all come from a human donor who had recovered from COVID-19.

This chain joins TRBV24-1 and TRBJ2-3; TRBD1 is a possible D gene (6 bases). Trimming shortened V by 8 bases and J by 1 base, and 12 bases separated the two germline ends. The length of the CDR3 is 14 residues. The germline CDR1 and CDR2 sequences are KGHDR and SFDVKD. The CDR3: CATTKAGGTDTQYF. DNA of the CDR3: TGTGCCACCACCAAGGCAGGGGGCACAGATACGCAGTATTTT.

The CDR3 sequence: CAHPAVYYGYTF. The CDR3 DNA follows: TGTGCCCATCCGGCCGTTTACTATGGCTACACCTTC. The V call is TRBV6-1, the J call TRBJ1-2, with unresolved D. V dropped 11 bases and J dropped 3 bases, with 13 bases sitting between them. Germline values: CDR1 MNHNS, CDR2 SASEGT. The CDR3 has 12 residues.

The chain is built from TRBV20-1 and TRBJ2-7, with TRBD1 matching over 8 bases. Germline CDR1 and CDR2: DFQATT and SNEGSKA (reference sequence). V trimming: 6 bases; J trimming: 0 bases; junction bases outside the gene matches: 7. There are 14 residues in the CDR3. CDR3 sequence: CSARRGQASYEQYF. DNA of the CDR3: TGCAGTGCCAGACGGGGACAGGCCTCCTACGAGCAGTACTTC.

The chain is built from TRBV11-2 and TRBJ1-5; 7 nucleotides agree with TRBD1. Unmatched junction bases numbered 6, after V lost 4 bases and J lost 0 bases. CDR1 is SGHAT, CDR2 FQNNGV, per germline. This CDR3 has 16 amino acids. The CDR3 nucleotides read TGTGCCAGCAGCTCCTACAGGGGCGATAGCAATCAGCCCCAGCATTTT. Its protein is CASSSYRGDSNQPQHF.

The chain combines TRBV6-1 with TRBJ2-2, with 7 bases identical to TRBD1. The CDR3 runs 15 residues. The germline gives CDR1 MNHNS, CDR2 SASEGT. Germline trimming cut 4 bases from V and 5 bases from J; bases unmatched to any gene: 7. This CDR3 reads CASSAQQQGTGELFF. The CDR3 nucleotides are TGTGCCAGCAGTGCGCAGCAACAGGGGACCGGGGAGCTGTTTTTT.

This chain connects TRBV2 to TRBJ1-2; D might be TRBD1 (6 bases). Trimming stripped 7 bases from V and 2 bases from J, with 11 bases between. Germline V CDR1 and CDR2: SNHLY, FYNNEI. The CDR3 has 13 residues. The CDR3 DNA is TGTGCCAGCACCTCTACAGGGAACTATGGCTACACCTTC. Its translation: CASTSTGNYGYTF.

The rearrangement joins TRBV19 to TRBJ1-5; D not resolved. The CDR3 sequence is 15 residues long. V shed 6 bases and J shed 6 bases, with 18 bases lying between them. Germline V gene lookup returns CDR1 LNHDA and CDR2 SQIVND (reference sequence). CDR3 protein: CASRAWQGKAQPQHF. DNA for the CDR3: TGTGCCAGTAGGGCTTGGCAAGGGAAGGCTCAGCCCCAGCATTTT. Complete variable domain (other parts from reference TRBV19 and TRBJ1-5): DGGITQSPKYLFRKEGQNVTLSCEQNLNHDAMYWYRQDPGQGLRLIYYSQIVNDFQKGDIAEGYSVSREKKESFPLTVTSAQKNPTAFYLCASRAWQGKAQPQHFGDGTRLSIL.

The V and J genes are TRBV20-1 and TRBJ2-7; 8 positions match TRBD1. CDR3 length: 12 residues. Germline V gives CDR1 DFQATT, CDR2 SNEGSKA (reference sequence). Trimming removed 3 bases from V and 2 bases from J; junction bases left unmatched: 0. CDR3 protein: CSARTGAYEQYF. CDR3 in DNA: TGCAGTGCTAGGACAGGGGCCTACGAGCAGTACTTC.

The chain uses TRBV7-2 and TRBJ2-5; 10 nucleotides agree with TRBD1. Germline loops: CDR1 SGHTA, CDR2 FQGNSA. The CDR3 runs 15 residues. J was trimmed by 5 bases and V by 5 bases; bases with no gene match: 8. Here the CDR3 DNA reads TGTGCCAGCAGCATGAGACAGGGGGCGCTGGAGACCCAGTACTTC. As protein: CASSMRQGALETQYF.

This chain links TRBV28 with TRBJ2-2; 9 bases match TRBD1. This CDR3 contains 14 residues. V gave up 5 bases and J gave up 6 bases; unmatched junction bases: 4. Germline V gene lookup returns CDR1 MDHEN and CDR2 SYDVKM. CDR3 nucleotides: TGTGCCAGCAGTCCACAGGGGGCGGCCGGGGAGCTGTTTTTT. Translated: CASSPQGAAGELFF.

The chain carries TRBV7-6 and TRBJ2-6; D might be TRBD2 (6 bases). The CDR3 has 17 amino acids. The V gene lost 5 bases and the J gene lost 1 base, with 15 bases spanning the gap. Germline CDR1 reads SGHVS; CDR2 reads FNYEAQ. As DNA, the CDR3 is TGTGCCAGCAGCCCGGGACTCTCGGATTCTGGGGCCAACGTCCTGACTTTC. Translating gives CASSPGLSDSGANVLTF.

A few counts support this clonotype. The chain employs TRBV12-3 or TRBV12-4 and TRBJ2-7; 9 nucleotides line up with TRBD2. CDR3 length equals 14 residues. J lost 5 bases, V lost 3 bases, and 5 bases had no gene match. The CDR3 DNA reads as TGTGCCAGCAGTTTTAGCGGGAGTATCGACGAGCAGTACTTC. This codes for CASSFSGSIDEQYF.

This rearrangement joins TRBV6-5 to TRBJ2-5, with D perhaps TRBD1 (6 bases). The germline V gene encodes CDR1 MNHEY and CDR2 SVGAGI. There are 16 residues in the CDR3. V lost 1 base, J lost 5 bases, and 17 bases lay in between. The CDR3 DNA sequence: TGTGCCAGCAGTTACTACCGACTTGGGGGCGGGGAGACCCAGTACTTC. Its protein product is CASSYYRLGGGETQYF.

By its share, this clonotype is large. The chain joins TRBV19 to TRBJ1-5, with 9 bases fitting TRBD1. The germline V gene has CDR1 LNHDA and CDR2 SQIVND (reference sequence). V was pared by 5 bases and J by 6 bases, with 11 bases of the junction left unmatched. The CDR3 is 16 amino acids. This CDR3 is CASSATNRGRGQPQHF. The DNA of the CDR3 is TGTGCCAGTAGTGCGACCAACAGGGGGCGCGGTCAGCCCCAGCATTTT.

The chain combines TRBV15 with TRBJ2-7, with D perhaps given as TRBD1 or TRBD2 (6 bases each). The CDR3 covers 12 residues. Germline CDR1 reads LNHNV; CDR2 reads YYDKDF (reference sequence). V shed 11 bases and J shed 3 bases, with 14 bases lying between them. The CDR3 loop reads CAHEGEDYEQYF. DNA of the CDR3: TGTGCCCACGAGGGGGAGGACTACGAGCAGTACTTC.

By proportion, this clonotype is medium-sized. The rearrangement links TRBV24-1 to TRBJ2-1, with TRBD2 matching 9 bases. Trimming took 3 bases from V and 8 from J; bases not matched to a gene: 10. The CDR3 consists of 16 residues. Germline values: CDR1 KGHDR, CDR2 SFDVKD. This CDR3 reads CATSDRSGRRSDEQFF. CDR3 in DNA: TGTGCCACCAGTGATCGTAGCGGGAGAAGGTCGGATGAGCAGTTCTTC.

V is TRBV28 and J is TRBJ1-1; D is undetermined. This CDR3 spans 11 amino acids. CDR1 and CDR2 (germline): MDHEN, SYDVKM. V lost 3 bases, J lost 9 bases, and 8 bases lay in between. CDR3 amino acids: CASSLGRQAFF. The CDR3 nucleotides read TGTGCCAGCAGTTTGGGCAGACAAGCTTTCTTT. Drawing the rest from reference TRBV28 and TRBJ1-1, the complete variable domain is DVKVTQSSRYLVKRTGEKVFLECVQDMDHENMFWYRQDPGLGLRLIYFSYDVKMKEKGDIPEGYSVSREKKERFSLILESASTNQTSMYLCASSLGRQAFFGQGTRLTVV.

Only a few counts were recorded for this clonotype. The chain combines TRBV20-1 with TRBJ2-3; 12 nucleotides match TRBD2. Germline CDR1 reads DFQATT; CDR2 reads SNEGSKA (reference sequence). The CDR3 extends over 18 amino acids. With V trimmed by 5 bases and J by 7 bases, 19 bases remained unmatched. The CDR3 here is CSAGLAGGRLGRLYTQYF. CDR3 sequence (DNA): TGCAGTGCTGGGCTAGCGGGAGGGCGCTTGGGTAGGTTGTATACGCAGTATTTT.

This clonotype counts as medium-sized. The chain recombines TRBV27 with TRBJ1-5; D not certain. The CDR3 length is 15 residues. CDR1 is MNHEY, CDR2 SMNVEV, per germline (reference sequence). Trimming removed 5 bases from V and 4 bases from J, with 15 bases in between. The CDR3 bases are TGTGCCAGCAGTCCAAACTATCAAGGTAATCAGCCCCAGCATTTT. Translated: CASSPNYQGNQPQHF.

The V call is TRBV7-2, the J call TRBJ2-5, with D perhaps TRBD1 (5 bases). This CDR3 contains 13 residues. Deletions cut 6 bases from V and 5 bases from J, with 13 bases between. The germline gives CDR1 SGHTA, CDR2 FQGNSA. The CDR3 loop reads CASSRNSGETQYF. CDR3 bases: TGTGCCAGCAGTAGGAACTCAGGGGAGACCCAGTACTTC.

The chain employs TRBV24-1 and TRBJ1-2; maybe TRBD1 (5 bases). CDR3 length: 16 residues. Trimming cost V 4 bases and J 3 bases, with 17 bases left between them. Germline-derived CDR1 and CDR2 are KGHDR and SFDVKD. The CDR3 is CATSEGRVVRDYGYTF. CDR3 nucleotides: TGTGCCACCAGTGAGGGGCGGGTTGTAAGAGACTATGGCTACACCTTC.

The chain employs TRBV7-2 and TRBJ2-3; 13 bases line up with TRBD2. The CDR3 has 17 residues. Germline CDR1 reads SGHTA; CDR2 reads FQGNSA. V trimming: 5 bases; J trimming: 4 bases; junction bases outside the gene matches: 9. The DNA for the CDR3 is TGTGCCAGCAGCAAACTAGCGGGAGGGCTCGTCGCAGATACGCAGTATTTT. Its protein product is CASSKLAGGLVADTQYF.

The chain carries TRBV24-1 and TRBJ1-2; D is unresolved. Looked up from germline, CDR1 is KGHDR and CDR2 is SFDVKD. Trimming removed 0 bases from V and 8 bases from J, with 9 bases in between. The CDR3 consists of 13 residues. The CDR3 reads CATSDLGVGGYTF. The CDR3 region has the DNA TGTGCCACCAGTGATTTGGGGGTTGGAGGCTACACCTTC.

This chain uses TRBV20-1 with TRBJ2-6; D is uncertain. V lost 3 bases, J lost 0 bases, and 6 bases lay in between. Germline assignment: CDR1 DFQATT and CDR2 SNEGSKA (reference sequence). This CDR3 is built from 14 residues. The CDR3 loop reads CSASSSSGANVLTF. CDR3 in DNA: TGCAGTGCTAGTAGTAGCTCTGGGGCCAACGTCCTGACTTTC.

This clonotype was found once. This CDR3 is CSARGSWAFRLNTEAFF. In DNA form, the CDR3 reads TGCAGTGCTAGAGGATCCTGGGCGTTCAGACTGAACACTGAAGCTTTCTTT. The rearrangement joins TRBV20-1 to TRBJ1-1; no firm D call. Germline-derived CDR1 and CDR2 are DFQATT and SNEGSKA (reference sequence). Trimming took 1 base from V and 0 from J, leaving 18 bases between them. The CDR3 sequence is 17 residues long.

This clonotype was observed a few times. The chain carries TRBV7-3 and TRBJ2-1; 8 nucleotides align to TRBD2. In germline, CDR1 is SGHTA, CDR2 FQGTGA. V shed 6 bases, J shed 15 bases, and the junction held 10 bases outside the gene matches. This CDR3 contains 12 residues. This CDR3 is CASSPSGLGWFF. The CDR3 DNA reads as TGTGCCAGCAGTCCTTCGGGACTAGGTTGGTTCTTC.

This clonotype has more than one count but fewer than ten. This chain uses TRBV20-1 with TRBJ2-2; 9 bases match TRBD2. V trimming: 4 bases; J trimming: 7 bases; junction bases outside the gene matches: 4. Germline assignment: CDR1 DFQATT and CDR2 SNEGSKA (reference sequence). This CDR3 has 13 amino acids. The CDR3 region is CSAIAGAFGELFF. The CDR3 nucleotides read TGCAGTGCTATAGCGGGAGCCTTCGGGGAGCTGTTTTTT.

The V call is TRBV20-1, the J call TRBJ2-7; the D gene is possibly TRBD2 (6 bases). V was pared by 3 bases and J by 2 bases, with 11 bases between. Germline V gives CDR1 DFQATT, CDR2 SNEGSKA (reference sequence). The CDR3 contains 13 residues. CDR3 amino acids: CSASRAGTYEQYF. CDR3 in DNA: TGCAGTGCTAGCCGCGCGGGGACCTACGAGCAGTACTTC.

The J gene is TRBJ1-2, the V gene TRBV28; 7 bases are shared with TRBD1. The V gene end was trimmed by 6 bases and the J gene end by 4 bases; junction bases not matched to a gene: 20. From germline, CDR1 is MDHEN and CDR2 SYDVKM. This CDR3 is built from 18 residues. CDR3 coding DNA: TGTGCCAGCAGACCCGACCGGGACAGAGACACTCAAAGCTATGGCTACACCTTC. Its translation is CASRPDRDRDTQSYGYTF.

The gene calls are TRBV20-1 and TRBJ1-5; 9 nucleotides match TRBD1. The CDR3 length is 18 residues. The V gene end was trimmed by 2 bases and the J gene end by 2 bases; junction bases not matched to a gene: 13. Germline CDR1 reads DFQATT; CDR2 reads SNEGSKA (reference sequence). For the CDR3, the DNA is TGCAGTGCTAGACCACTACTTACGGGACAGGGAGGCAATCAGCCCCAGCATTTT. Its translation: CSARPLLTGQGGNQPQHF.

This clonotype came up a few times. V is TRBV19 and J is TRBJ1-5; 9 bases map to TRBD1. Trimming took 5 bases from V and 6 from J; bases not matched to a gene: 14. The CDR3 totals 17 residues. The germline CDR1 and CDR2 sequences are LNHDA and SQIVND (reference sequence). For the CDR3, the DNA is TGTGCCAGTAGTTCGCTACCGGGACAGGGAAGGAGTCAGCCCCAGCATTTT. This sequence encodes CASSSLPGQGRSQPQHF.